This T cell receptor (beta chain) came from a study of blood T cell repertoires in COVID-19. Measured with immunoSEQ multiplex PCR; TCRdb has only the in-frame clones, and not every one. This sample has around 120,000 clones, with more than 90% found just once. Between the trimmed V and J ends, which lost 6 bases and 6 bases, there was a span of 16 bases. Germline V gene data show CDR1 as LNHDA and CDR2 as SQIVND (reference sequence). The CDR3 loop spans 14 amino acids. Source material: peripheral blood. This clonotype was obtained from a man aged 50-59 years with active COVID-19. The chain recombines TRBV19 with TRBJ2-3; TRBD1 might be the D (6 bases). In DNA form, the CDR3 reads TGTGCCAGTAGGCCGAGGGGGAATGGGGATACGCAGTATTTT. It translates to CASRPRGNGDTQYF.